The present T cell receptor beta chain was sequenced within a study of T cell changes during pregnancy in multiple sclerosis (dated by TCRdb to about 2019). Regarding the complete study: Changes in the T cell repertoire over the course of pregnancy were examined in this study in women with multiple sclerosis.

Library prep was done by the immunoSEQ multiplex PCR assay. Not all clones reach the TCRdb copy of this immuneACCESS table, which keeps in-frame sequences only. Checked studies attribute under half of the gap to unresolved V genes and leave the rest unexplained. In all, the sample holds some 100,000 clones, and around 90% of those were seen once. The ten largest clones capture more than 0.95% of the sample. The germline V gene (reference sequence) sets CDR1 to MNHEY and CDR2 to SMNVEV. The CDR3 has 13 amino acids, counting the end cysteine and phenylalanine. Only the CDR3 portion is preserved as DNA: 39 bases, with reading frame beginning at the first base. Trimming removed 2 bases from V and 7 bases from J, leaving 9 bases between the germline ends. The sample holds a few counts of this clone. Its antigen remains unidentified. There are no base qualities to consult, and no much larger clone falls within one base.

The rearrangement joined TRBV27 to TRBJ1-5, with no reliable assignment of the D segment. The source material was peripheral blood, sampled in the second trimester of pregnancy. This clonotype was sampled from a female donor with multiple sclerosis, enrolled in a pregnancy study. The CDR3 protein is CASSLRGNQPQHF. The DNA reads as follows: TGTGCCAGCAGTTTACGAGGGAACCAGCCCCAGCATTTT.